A single T cell receptor (beta chain) is shown here with its context. Which antigen it targets is not known. Qualities for individual bases were not recorded, and no much larger clone is one base off. This specimen comes from a study of identifying expanded T cells in peripheral blood (dated by TCRdb to the late 2010s). With respect to the entire study: Four technical replicates, made by sequencing separate aliquots from the same pool of genomic DNA, were compared pairwise. Findings and caveats that apply to the study as a whole: Approximately 1.2 differentially abundant clones were flagged by the binomial model between technical replicates, whereas about 15 and 18 were flagged over about two weeks and four weeks, respectively. The beta-binomial model significantly reduced the number of clones called differentially abundant and the false-positive rate across all healthy-donor time intervals. It was expected by the authors that biological variance in healthy repertoires might increase further over much longer intervals, such as months to years. In all healthy donors, the variance in clone template counts between samples taken around two weeks apart rose significantly as total template count increased.

During the collection period, no immune events, such as infections, were documented for the healthy donors. To calibrate time-dependent variance in a beta-binomial model of T-cell clone differential abundance, blood repertoires from healthy donors were used as a training cohort. There were some 10 healthy donors in the training cohort, of whom 3 were female and 7 were male. On average the donors were 43 years old, and their ages spanned roughly 29 to 70 years. Whole blood was collected from each healthy donor at three time points spaced two to three weeks apart and obtained from a commercial supplier. For immunosequencing, genomic DNA was extracted from unsorted whole blood. TCRbeta CDR3 regions were profiled by bias-controlled multiplex PCR amplification of genomic DNA with the immunoSEQ Assay. The study's own analysis went as follows. To quantify the absolute abundance of each unique TCRbeta CDR3 region, the sequences were collapsed and filtered. Differential abundance was assessed using a binomial (Fisher-equivalent) model and a beta-binomial model in which time-dependent variance fitted from healthy donors was added. Clones with fewer than 5 combined templates were removed, and differential abundance was called for clones with a Benjamini-Hochberg FDR below 0.01. In the beta-binomial model, variance was expressed as a function of the total template count across the two samples, in the form v = (b*log(k)+a)^2. In TCRdb, the immuneACCESS table is reduced to in-frame sequences with V and J assigned. These tables do not hold every clone; where another copy was compared, an unresolved V gene accounts for under half, and the others remain unexplained. The V and J calls and the clone size are those of that table, but D and trimming were determined from the DNA. The sample has about 80,000 clones on record, 65% to 85% of them singletons. The ten top clones hold around 19% of the sample.

This receptor was identified in a person aged 18-70 years in good health. The sequenced sample was blood.

At the DNA level, the sequence is TGCAGCGTTGAAGATTCGATAGCGGTCTTGAGGAACAATGAGCAGTTCTTC. Its product reads: CSVEDSIAVLRNNEQFF. Recombination connected TRBV29-1 to TRBJ2-1; the D gene is perhaps TRBD2, from 6 matching bases. At the junction V is shortened by 0 bases and J by 5 bases, with 20 bases in between. The germline V gene supplies CDR1 SQVTM and CDR2 ANQGSEA. The CDR3, cysteine through phenylalanine, is 17 amino acids long. Only CDR3 DNA remains: 51 bases, in frame from the first base.